Listed below are T cell receptor beta chains from one sample, sequenced in a study of tumour-infiltrating T cells in Burkitt lymphoma. Produced via immunoSEQ multiplex PCR; TCRdb's table is partial and in-frame only. This sample has approximately 46,000 clones; about a third occur once, and the top ten carry approximately 2.6%. Sequencing was done on a sample of tumor tissue. The receptors were gathered from a human donor with Burkitt lymphoma. Each CDR3 is given with its conserved first and last residue. D genes are given only for firm matches. A clone size is listed for some rows: how often the clone was seen (once, few, many), or a class if it is expanded.

cdr3_aa	cdr3_nt	d_call	j_call	clone_size	v_call
CATSRDTVGAEAFF	TGTGCCACCAGCAGAGATACGGTTGGGGCAGAAGCTTTCTTT	-	TRBJ1-1	-	TRBV15
CASSQASGGETGELFF	TGTGCCAGCAGCCAGGCAAGCGGGGGGGAAACCGGGGAGCTGTTTTTT	TRBD2	TRBJ2-2	few	TRBV4-2
CASIKPGTPGDTQYF	TGTGCCAGCATCAAGCCCGGGACACCCGGGGATACGCAGTATTTT	-	TRBJ2-3	-	TRBV11-2
CASSLTARETQYF	TGCGCCAGCAGCTTGACGGCAAGAGAGACCCAGTACTTC	-	TRBJ2-5	few	TRBV5-1
CASSMGQPNTEAFF	TGTGCCAGTAGTATGGGACAGCCCAACACTGAAGCTTTCTTT	TRBD1	TRBJ1-1	-	TRBV19
CAWVNGVGAFF	TGTGCCTGGGTTAACGGGGTAGGAGCTTTCTTT	-	TRBJ1-1	few	TRBV30
CASSIGQETQYF	TGTGCCAGCAGTATAGGGCAAGAGACCCAGTACTTC	-	TRBJ2-5	-	TRBV2
CASSLDRGEETQYF	TGTGCCAGCAGCTTAGACAGGGGTGAGGAGACCCAGTACTTC	TRBD1	TRBJ2-5	-	TRBV7-2
CASSVSGTATDTQYF	TGTGCCAGCAGTGTTTCAGGGACGGCCACAGATACGCAGTATTTT	-	TRBJ2-3	-	TRBV2
CASSKQGLAGAYYEQYF	TGTGCCAGCAGCAAACAGGGACTAGCGGGGGCCTACTACGAGCAGTACTTC	-	TRBJ2-7	-	TRBV21-1
CSAQGDTEAFF	TGCAGTGCCCAGGGTGACACTGAAGCTTTCTTT	-	TRBJ1-1	-	TRBV20-1
CASCRTGVVSGANVLTF	TGTGCCAGTTGTCGGACTGGGGTCGTCTCTGGGGCCAACGTCCTGACTTTC	-	TRBJ2-6	many	TRBV19
CASSNDLTGRQPQHF	TGTGCCAGTAGTAATGACTTGACAGGGCGGCAGCCCCAGCATTTT	TRBD1	TRBJ1-5	-	TRBV19
CASSERGRGTGANVLTF	TGTGCCAGCAGTGAGAGGGGTCGGGGAACTGGGGCCAACGTCCTGACTTTC	-	TRBJ2-6	-	TRBV2
CATSRGDRGTEAFF	TGTGCCACCAGCAGGGGTGACAGGGGGACTGAAGCTTTCTTT	TRBD1	TRBJ1-1	-	TRBV15
CASSLMKGAYEQYF	TGCGCCAGCAGCTTGATGAAGGGGGCCTACGAGCAGTACTTC	-	TRBJ2-7	-	TRBV5-1
CASSMGRLETQYF	TGTGCCAGTAGTATGGGCAGGTTAGAGACCCAGTACTTC	-	TRBJ2-5	few	TRBV19